The next 5 T cell receptor beta chains were all read from a single sample in a study of T cells in Graves' hyperthyroidism and ophthalmopathy. Amplification targeted TCR beta CDR3 regions from RNA transcripts. RT-PCR in the first round (using the HTBI primer set) targeted the TCR CDR3. One entry per CDR3 protein results from TCRdb running MiXCR on the multiplex PCR reads. The sample shows about 380,000 distinct CDR3 sequences, about 14% of them seen only once. Sequencing was performed on blood. These receptors were collected from a woman in her fifties or sixties with Graves' hyperthyroidism.

This clonotype was counted at least ten times. The CDR3 region is CASSHSPNEQFF. In DNA form, the CDR3 reads TGTGCCAGCAGCCACAGCCCCAATGAGCAGTTCTTC. The chain joins TRBV7-9 to TRBJ2-1; D gene unclear. Germline V gene lookup returns CDR1 SEHNR and CDR2 FQNEAQ (reference sequence). The CDR3 spans 12 residues. Trimming removed 5 bases from V and 6 bases from J, with 8 bases in between.

This clonotype has only a few counts. This sequence joins TRBV20-1 and TRBJ1-5; D unclear. Germline CDR1 and CDR2: DFQATT and SNEGSKA (reference sequence). This CDR3 is built from 15 residues. Trimming removed 0 bases at V and 3 bases at J, with 12 bases between. The CDR3 sequence: CSAREVAGLNQPQHF. CDR3 sequence (DNA): TGCAGTGCTAGAGAGGTTGCAGGCCTCAATCAGCCCCAGCATTTT.

Written as DNA, the CDR3 is TGTGCCAGCAGCTTGACTAGTTTCGAGCAGTACTTC. This encodes CASSLTSFEQYF. V is TRBV12-3 or TRBV12-4 and J is TRBJ2-7, with D possibly being TRBD2 (6 bases). V was clipped by 6 bases and J by 6 bases, with 12 bases between them. CDR3 size: 12 residues.

Only a few counts were recorded for this clonotype. The chain is built from TRBV15 and TRBJ2-6; no reliable D call. The germline CDR1 and CDR2 sequences are LNHNV and YYDKDF (reference sequence). The CDR3 sequence is 16 residues long. V lost 0 bases and J 0 bases, leaving 6 bases between the germline ends. For the CDR3, the DNA is TGTGCCACCAGCAGAGAGGGCAACTCTGGGGCCAACGTCCTGACTTTC. Protein product: CATSREGNSGANVLTF.

This clonotype was seen just once. The junction departs from the called germline gene at one end, perhaps through a read error. The chain links TRBV11-2 to TRBJ1-5, with 7 bases fitting TRBD1. This CDR3 is 18 amino acids long. Germline V lookup: CDR1 SGHAT, CDR2 FQNNGV. The CDR3 coding sequence is TGTGTCAGCAGCGCCGCCAAGCTGATAACAGGGGGCAATCAGCCCCAGCATTTT. Amino acid sequence: CVSSAAKLITGGNQPQHF.